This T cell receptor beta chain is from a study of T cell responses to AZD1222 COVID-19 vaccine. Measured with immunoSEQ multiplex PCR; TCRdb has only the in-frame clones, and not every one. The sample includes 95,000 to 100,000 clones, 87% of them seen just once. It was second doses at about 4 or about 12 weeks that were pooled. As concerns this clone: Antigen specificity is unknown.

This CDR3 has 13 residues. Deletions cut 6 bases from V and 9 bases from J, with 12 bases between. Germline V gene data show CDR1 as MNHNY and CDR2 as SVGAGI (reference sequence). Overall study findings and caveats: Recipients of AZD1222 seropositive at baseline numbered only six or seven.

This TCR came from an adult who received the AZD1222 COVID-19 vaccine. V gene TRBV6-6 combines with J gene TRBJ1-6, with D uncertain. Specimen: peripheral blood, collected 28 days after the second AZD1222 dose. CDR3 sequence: CASRTELVSPLHF. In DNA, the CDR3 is TGTGCCAGCAGAACAGAGCTAGTTTCACCCCTCCACTTT.